Following are 7 T cell receptor beta chains from one sample sequenced in a study of STAT5B mutations in CD4+ large granular lymphocyte leukemia. Profiling relied on immunoSEQ multiplex PCR, and the TCRdb table lists in-frame clones only, not all of them. The repertoire holds under 35,000 clones, 68% seen once, with 1.5% to 2% in the top ten. Material for sequencing was CD4+ T cells from blood buffy coats. Receptors originate from a human donor in good health.

The chain employs TRBV6-6 and TRBJ2-2, with 15 positions matching TRBD2. CDR1 is MNHNY, CDR2 SVGAGI, per germline (reference sequence). Trimming at V came to 11 bases and at J to 6 bases, leaving 4 bases not matched to a gene. The CDR3 totals 14 residues. The CDR3 region is CAGGLAGGPGELFF. The CDR3 DNA reads TGTGCCGGTGGACTAGCGGGGGGGCCCGGGGAGCTGTTTTTT.

This sequence joins TRBV5-1 and TRBJ2-3; a weak D match, TRBD1 (5 bases). V lost 0 bases to trimming and J lost 2 bases, with 7 bases between them. The CDR3 length is 14 residues. CDR1 is SGHRS and CDR2 is YFSETQ in the germline V gene. CDR3 region: CASSLGQTTDTQYF. The CDR3 DNA reads as TGCGCCAGCAGCTTGGGACAGACCACAGATACGCAGTATTTT.

This clone was seen a few times. This sequence joins TRBV14 and TRBJ1-2; 7 bases fit TRBD1. In germline, CDR1 is SGHDN, CDR2 FVKESK. The CDR3 consists of 13 residues. Trimming removed 4 bases from V and 3 bases from J; junction bases left unmatched: 2. DNA for the CDR3: TGTGCCAGCAGCCGCGGGACAGACTATGGCTACACCTTC. This translates into CASSRGTDYGYTF. The complete variable domain, with remaining parts taken from reference TRBV14 and TRBJ1-2, reads EAGVTQFPSHSVIEKGQTVTLRCDPISGHDNLYWYRRVMGKEIKFLLHFVKESKQDESGMPNNRFLAERTGGTYSTLKVQPAELEDSGVYFCASSRGTDYGYTFGSGTRLTVV.

V usage is TRBV11-3 and J usage is TRBJ2-7, with no clear D. Trimming cost V 1 base and J 5 bases, with 15 bases left between them. CDR1 is SGHNT and CDR2 is YENEEA in the germline V gene. The CDR3 sequence is 15 residues long. The CDR3 DNA reads TGTGCCAGCAGCTTAGGGCACGCAGGCGCCAACGAGCAGTACTTC. Its translation is CASSLGHAGANEQYF. The variable domain in full, with the rest retrieved from reference TRBV11-3 and TRBJ2-7, is EAGVVQSPRYKIIEKKQPVAFWCNPISGHNTLYWYLQNLGQGPELLIRYENEEAVDDSQLPKDRFSAERLKGVDSTLKIQPAELGDSAVYLCASSLGHAGANEQYFGPGTRLTVT.

The V gene is TRBV19, the J gene TRBJ2-7; 7 bases fit TRBD2. Germline trimming cut 2 bases from V and 2 bases from J; bases unmatched to any gene: 3. CDR3 length equals 14 residues. Germline-derived CDR1 and CDR2 are LNHDA and SQIVND (reference sequence). Written as DNA, the CDR3 is TGTGCCAGTAGTATATGGGGGGGGACCTACGAGCAGTACTTC. Its translation is CASSIWGGTYEQYF.

The CDR3 spells CASSPRREAGKEKLFF. The CDR3 region has the DNA TGTGCCAGCTCACCCCGAAGAGAAGCAGGCAAGGAAAAACTGTTTTTT. This chain connects TRBV18 to TRBJ1-4, with unresolved D. CDR1 is KGHSH and CDR2 is LQKENI in the germline V gene. Trimming took 3 bases from V and 8 from J, leaving 19 bases between them. This CDR3 is 16 amino acids long.

V usage is TRBV9 and J usage is TRBJ1-2; maybe TRBD1 (6 bases). The V gene lost 0 bases and the J gene lost 3 bases, with 15 bases spanning the gap. The CDR3 runs 16 residues. Germline V gene lookup returns CDR1 SGDLS and CDR2 YYNGEE. CDR3 region: CASSVGEQGTDYGYTF. The CDR3 DNA follows: TGTGCCAGCAGCGTAGGGGAACAGGGTACCGACTATGGCTACACCTTC.